This record concerns one T cell receptor beta chain sequence. The data derive from a study of cytomegalovirus exposure and HLA in healthy donors. This PCR relied on a set of 60 Vbeta primers and 13 Jbeta primers. This table comes from immunoSEQ multiplex PCR, and its TCRdb copy is limited to in-frame clones, with some not included. Here the sample spans roughly 140,000 clones, over 75% being singletons. Germline CDR1 reads GTSNPN; CDR2 reads SVGIG (reference sequence). The CDR3 loop spans 17 amino acids. V was cut by 2 bases and J by 7 bases, with 27 bases left in between. The receptor's source is a male donor in good health and CMV-seronegative. Source material: PBMCs. V is TRBV30 and J is TRBJ2-7, with D tentatively TRBD2 (6 bases). The CDR3 protein is CAWSSQTSFPGAKEQYF. CDR3 bases: TGTGCCTGGAGTTCTCAGACCTCCTTCCCGGGAGCAAAAGAGCAGTACTTC.